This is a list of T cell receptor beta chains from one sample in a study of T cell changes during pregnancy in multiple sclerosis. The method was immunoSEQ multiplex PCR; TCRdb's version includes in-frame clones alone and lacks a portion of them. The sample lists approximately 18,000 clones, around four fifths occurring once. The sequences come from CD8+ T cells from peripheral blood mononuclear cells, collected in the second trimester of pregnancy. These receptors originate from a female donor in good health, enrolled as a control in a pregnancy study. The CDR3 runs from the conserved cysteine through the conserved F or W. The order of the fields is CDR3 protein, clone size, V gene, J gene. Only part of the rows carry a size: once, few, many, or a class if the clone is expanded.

CASTRGPQETQYF	.	TRBV6-5	TRBJ2-5
CATSRDLRAPAVQYF	.	TRBV15	TRBJ2-5
CASSDSSGSYNEQFF	.	TRBV6-4	TRBJ2-1
CASIGVSYEQYF	.	TRBV10-2	TRBJ2-7
CASSLLPTGVLTDTQYF	.	TRBV7-3	TRBJ2-3
CASSLRGGTQYF	.	TRBV13	TRBJ2-3
CASSQGLAGGRSTDTQYF	once	TRBV4-3	TRBJ2-3
CASSPLQGVAYEQYF	.	TRBV7-9	TRBJ2-7
CASSVPRSILAGQETQYF	.	TRBV25-1	TRBJ2-5
CASRNREGHNSPLHF	.	TRBV19	TRBJ1-6
CASSQDRRGGELNEQFF	.	TRBV4-3	TRBJ2-1
CASSLNEQGACTF	once	TRBV5-1	TRBJ1-2
CASRRGETQYF	.	TRBV27	TRBJ2-5
CASSVGGWGANYGYTF	.	TRBV9	TRBJ1-2
CASSQEDRGLAYEQYF	.	TRBV4-3	TRBJ2-7
CASSPRQGTIQETQYF	.	TRBV18	TRBJ2-5
CASSYPVGLGLYEQYF	.	TRBV6-5	TRBJ2-7
CASSYSLGSPYEQYF	.	TRBV6-5	TRBJ2-7
CASSQDGGGNNEQFF	.	TRBV4-3	TRBJ2-1
CASSPTGSNQPQHF	few	TRBV27	TRBJ1-5
CAGHRDREFMNTEAFF	.	TRBV2	TRBJ1-1
CAISGSGRNEQYF	.	TRBV10-3	TRBJ2-7
CASSQPRGVSTEAFF	.	TRBV4-2	TRBJ1-1
CASSLGVNQETQYF	.	TRBV28	TRBJ2-5
CASSPGQGDGYTF	.	TRBV4-3	TRBJ1-2
CASSPIGLGGYTF	.	TRBV28	TRBJ1-2
CASSSSTGGGSNEQFF	.	TRBV4-1	TRBJ2-1
CASSLTGTNQPQHF	.	TRBV27	TRBJ1-5
CASAGLYEQYF	.	TRBV7-9	TRBJ2-7
CASSLLGEGGAGELFF	.	TRBV4-3	TRBJ2-2
CASSQRLAGVQETQYF	once	TRBV13	TRBJ2-5
CASSVIQSPLSGANVLTF	.	TRBV6-1	TRBJ2-6
CASSIKDRGWNEQFF	.	TRBV27	TRBJ2-1
CASSLGGIYAEAFF	.	TRBV28	TRBJ1-1
CASSRAAGGASSYEQYF	.	TRBV13	TRBJ2-7
CASSQWGRAEAFF	.	TRBV4-1	TRBJ1-1
CATGVGLEAYEQFF	.	TRBV19	TRBJ2-1
CASSALADYNEQFF	once	TRBV5-1	TRBJ2-1
CASSLEAGPSTGELFF	.	TRBV7-9	TRBJ2-2
CATSGQGYEQYF	once	TRBV15	TRBJ2-7
CAWSRGSSYNSPLHF	.	TRBV30	TRBJ1-6
CASSRVGGETQYF	.	TRBV7-9	TRBJ2-5
CASSSYSNTGELFF	.	TRBV5-6	TRBJ2-2
CASNPGAAKNIQYF	.	TRBV2	TRBJ2-4
CATSRRTGVHEQYF	.	TRBV15	TRBJ2-7
CASSTGSGANVLTF	few	TRBV9	TRBJ2-6
CASSFPQGLYSPLHF	.	TRBV7-9	TRBJ1-6
CASSVLAGGTDTQYF	.	TRBV6-4	TRBJ2-3
CASSSWTGRADTQYF	.	TRBV5-4	TRBJ2-3
CASSVSRWAGGNNYGYTF	.	TRBV9	TRBJ1-2
CAINEGGVNQPQHF	few	TRBV10-3	TRBJ1-5